Each of the 23 T cell receptor beta chains below was sequenced from the same sample in a study of technical replicates of blood from several donors. Assay used: immunoSEQ multiplex PCR; TCRdb lists only in-frame clones, some missing. Of 11,000 to 15,000 clones in the sample, about four fifths were seen once. The material sequenced was PBMCs. The receptors shown here come from a human donor in good health.

The count of this clone is one. This sequence joins TRBV19 and TRBJ2-5; 8 bases line up with TRBD1. Trimming took 5 bases from V and 1 from J; bases not matched to a gene: 0. CDR3 length equals 13 residues. Germline V gene sequence: CDR1 LNHDA, CDR2 SQIVND (reference sequence). In DNA form, the CDR3 reads TGTGCCAGTAGTCAGGGGGCCCAAGAGACCCAGTACTTC. Translated, it gives CASSQGAQETQYF.

The chain joins TRBV7-9 to TRBJ2-7; TRBD2 aligns across 16 bases. In germline, CDR1 is SEHNR, CDR2 FQNEAQ (reference sequence). The length of the CDR3 is 17 residues. With 5 bases clipped from V and 9 bases from J, the junction kept 13 bases outside the gene matches. In nucleotides, the CDR3 is TGTGCCAGCAGCCGCCCGGGACTAGCGGGAGGGCCCGGCAGGCAGTACTTC. This sequence encodes CASSRPGLAGGPGRQYF.

The chain joins TRBV5-1 to TRBJ2-7; 13 bases are shared with TRBD2. Germline lookup yields CDR1 SGHRS and CDR2 YFSETQ. V gave up 2 bases and J gave up 4 bases; unmatched junction bases: 3. The CDR3 consists of 15 residues. The CDR3, as DNA: TGCGCCAGCAGCTTTACACTAGCGGGAGGGTACGAGCAGTACTTC. This codes for CASSFTLAGGYEQYF. Full variable domain (outside the CDR3, taken from reference TRBV5-1 and TRBJ2-7): KAGVTQTPRYLIKTRGQQVTLSCSPISGHRSVSWYQQTPGQGLQFLFEYFSETQRNKGNFPGRFSGRQFSNSRSEMNVSTLELGDSALYLCASSFTLAGGYEQYFGPGTRLTVT.

This clone was counted a few times. The J gene is TRBJ2-7, the V gene TRBV25-1, with D perhaps matching TRBD2 (5 bases). The CDR3 spans 17 residues. In germline, CDR1 is MGHDK, CDR2 SYGVNS. V was clipped by 4 bases and J by 3 bases, with 22 bases between them. Written as DNA, the CDR3 is TGTGCCAGCAGTGGAATCGCGTTAGCGCGAGGATTCTACGAGCAGTACTTC. This codes for CASSGIALARGFYEQYF.

This clone has a handful of counts. The chain carries TRBV5-6 and TRBJ1-5; D is ambiguous. Germline V lookup: CDR1 SGHDT, CDR2 YYEEEE. This CDR3 comprises 16 residues. Trimming took 1 base from V and 7 from J, leaving 18 bases between them. CDR3 bases: TGTGCCAGCAGCTTGAAGTTCGACTTTAGGAGCCAGCCCCAGCATTTT. This encodes CASSLKFDFRSQPQHF.

The chain uses TRBV5-1 and TRBJ2-3, with D maybe TRBD1 (5 bases). Looked up from germline, CDR1 is SGHRS and CDR2 is YFSETQ. V lost 4 bases to trimming and J lost 0 bases, with 27 bases between them. The CDR3 contains 20 residues. The CDR3 loop reads CASSPAGLDSYLRSTDTQYF. The CDR3 DNA sequence: TGCGCCAGCAGCCCGGCCGGGCTCGACAGCTACCTAAGAAGCACAGATACGCAGTATTTT.

Comment on this clone: The identical CDR3 is also encoded by other nucleotide sequences in the sample. This chain joins TRBV19 and TRBJ2-7; 11 bases map to TRBD2. The V gene's germline CDR1 is LNHDA and CDR2 SQIVND (reference sequence). CDR3 length: 16 residues. With V trimmed by 3 bases and J by 2 bases, 6 bases remained unmatched. The CDR3 loop is CASSIAGTSGAYEQYF. Written as DNA, the CDR3 is TGTGCCAGTAGTATTGCCGGGACTAGCGGAGCCTACGAGCAGTACTTC. Together with reference TRBV19 and TRBJ2-7, the CDR3 gives the full variable domain: DGGITQSPKYLFRKEGQNVTLSCEQNLNHDAMYWYRQDPGQGLRLIYYSQIVNDFQKGDIAEGYSVSREKKESFPLTVTSAQKNPTAFYLCASSIAGTSGAYEQYFGPGTRLTVT.

To note about this clone: Compared with germline, one end of the junction differs, possibly owing to a read error. The rearrangement joins TRBV18 to TRBJ2-5; possibly TRBD2 for D (6 bases). The CDR3 spans 11 residues. Germline CDR1 reads KGHSH; CDR2 reads LQKENI. This CDR3 reads CASSLRDLINF. The DNA for the CDR3 is TGTGCCAGCTCACTCCGGGACTTAATAAACTTC. Looking up the rest from reference TRBV18 and TRBJ2-5 gives the full variable domain: NAGVMQNPRHLVRRRGQEARLRCSPMKGHSHVYWYRQLPEEGLKFMVYLQKENIIDESGMPKERFSAEFPKEGPSILRIQQVVRGDSAAYFCASSLRDLINFGPGTRLLVL.

This chain uses TRBV18 with TRBJ2-3; 9 bases are shared with TRBD2. The germline V gene encodes CDR1 KGHSH and CDR2 LQKENI. CDR3 length: 17 residues. The trim removed 3 bases at V and 4 bases at J, leaving 11 bases unmatched. CDR3 residues: CASSPQKAGGTSDTQYF. The CDR3 region has the DNA TGTGCCAGCTCACCGCAGAAAGCGGGAGGTACATCAGATACGCAGTATTTT.

This chain uses TRBV5-1 with TRBJ2-2; no clear D gene. The germline V gene encodes CDR1 SGHRS and CDR2 YFSETQ. Trimming pared 0 bases from V and 4 bases from J, leaving 4 bases between. The CDR3 consists of 13 residues. CDR3: CASSLAVTGELFF. CDR3 DNA sequence: TGCGCCAGCAGCTTGGCCGTCACCGGGGAGCTGTTTTTT.

The chain employs TRBV29-1 and TRBJ1-2; a possible D gene is TRBD1 (5 bases). Trimming left V 3 bases short and J 11 bases short, with 10 bases between. Germline V gene sequence: CDR1 SQVTM, CDR2 ANQGSEA. The CDR3 spans 10 residues. CDR3: CSVDFRGYTF. The CDR3 DNA follows: TGCAGCGTTGATTTTAGGGGTTACACCTTC.

V and J are TRBV5-6 and TRBJ1-5, with a possible D match to TRBD1 (5 bases). The CDR3 is 16 amino acids. The V gene's germline CDR1 is SGHDT and CDR2 YYEEEE. V was cut by 1 base and J by 2 bases, with 13 bases left in between. The CDR3 DNA reads as TGTGCCAGCAGCTTGTTTGGGGACTGGGGCAATCAGCCCCAGCATTTT. Amino acids: CASSLFGDWGNQPQHF.

J is TRBJ1-1 and V is TRBV5-4, with 9 positions matching TRBD1. Germline values: CDR1 SGHNT, CDR2 YYREEE (reference sequence). The CDR3 consists of 14 residues. V lost 5 bases and J lost 1; bases outside the gene matches: 3. The CDR3 loop is CASSWDRANTEAFF. The CDR3 bases are TGTGCCAGCAGTTGGGACAGGGCGAACACTGAAGCTTTCTTT. The full variable domain, its missing parts supplied by reference TRBV5-4 and TRBJ1-1, is ETGVTQSPTHLIKTRGQQVTLRCSSQSGHNTVSWYQQALGQGPQFIFQYYREEENGRGNFPPRFSGLQFPNYSSELNVNALELDDSALYLCASSWDRANTEAFFGQGTRLTVV.

V is TRBV6-1 and J is TRBJ2-7, with 7 bases that match TRBD1. This CDR3 comprises 15 residues. After removal of 8 bases from V and 4 bases from J, the junction contained 14 bases not matched to a gene. CDR1 and CDR2 (germline): MNHNS, SASEGT. CDR3 nucleotides: TGTGCCAGCGCTGAATTCGGACAGGCGAAATACGAGCAGTACTTC. Encoded protein: CASAEFGQAKYEQYF.

This chain connects TRBV9 to TRBJ2-1; TRBD2 is a possible D gene (6 bases). V was pared by 0 bases and J by 4 bases, with 14 bases between. The CDR3 runs 16 residues. The germline CDR1 and CDR2 sequences are SGDLS and YYNGEE. The CDR3 here is CASSVVGTSPYNEQFF. CDR3 nucleotide sequence: TGTGCCAGCAGCGTAGTAGGTACTAGCCCGTACAATGAGCAGTTCTTC.

This clone has only one observation. The chain employs TRBV5-1 and TRBJ2-2; D remains unclear. Germline V gives CDR1 SGHRS, CDR2 YFSETQ. Trimming shortened V by 4 bases and J by 2 bases, and 9 bases separated the two germline ends. This CDR3 comprises 14 residues. The CDR3 DNA is TGCGCCAGCAGCGCGGAACTTAACACCGGGGAGCTGTTTTTT. It codes for CASSAELNTGELFF. The full variable domain, completed using reference TRBV5-1 and TRBJ2-2, is KAGVTQTPRYLIKTRGQQVTLSCSPISGHRSVSWYQQTPGQGLQFLFEYFSETQRNKGNFPGRFSGRQFSNSRSEMNVSTLELGDSALYLCASSAELNTGELFFGEGSRLTVL.

The V and J genes are TRBV7-7 and TRBJ2-7, with D maybe TRBD1 (6 bases). CDR1 and CDR2 from the germline V gene are SSHAT and FNYEAQ (reference sequence). This CDR3 comprises 14 residues. V was trimmed by 2 bases and J by 7 bases, leaving 15 bases between them. CDR3 sequence reads: CASSLQGPSTEQYF. The CDR3 DNA reads as TGTGCCAGCAGCTTACAGGGGCCCTCTACGGAGCAGTACTTC.

The rearrangement joins TRBV19 to TRBJ2-7; D is possibly TRBD1 (6 bases). This CDR3 contains 14 residues. Trimming took 1 base from V and 3 from J, leaving 10 bases between them. Germline V CDR1 and CDR2: LNHDA, SQIVND (reference sequence). CDR3 sequence: CASSIGGPLYEQYF. In DNA, the CDR3 is TGTGCCAGTAGTATAGGGGGGCCCCTCTACGAGCAGTACTTC.

This clone was seen a few times. The V and J genes are TRBV18 and TRBJ1-2; a weak D match, TRBD1 (5 bases). The CDR3 spans 14 residues. CDR1 is KGHSH, CDR2 LQKENI, per germline. Trimming took 3 bases from V and 8 from J, leaving 16 bases between them. This CDR3 is CASSPTDKFSGYTF. The CDR3 region has the DNA TGTGCCAGCTCACCGACGGACAAGTTCTCCGGCTACACCTTC.

V usage is TRBV25-1 and J usage is TRBJ2-1; D possibly corresponds to TRBD2 (6 bases). Germline V gene data show CDR1 as MGHDK and CDR2 as SYGVNS. V was cut by 7 bases and J by 8 bases, with 18 bases left in between. The CDR3 extends over 14 amino acids. The CDR3 spells CASTLKVGGHEQFF. DNA of the CDR3: TGTGCCAGCACCCTCAAGGTGGGGGGACATGAGCAGTTCTTC.

The chain uses TRBV14 and TRBJ1-4; 7 nucleotides line up with TRBD1. Per the germline V gene, CDR1 is SGHDN and CDR2 is FVKESK. The CDR3 runs to 18 residues. After removal of 4 bases from V and 4 bases from J, the junction contained 15 bases not matched to a gene. CDR3 nucleotide sequence: TGTGCCAGCAGCCCCGGGGACAGCCAAGGCTACCATAATGAAAAACTGTTTTTT. Translation: CASSPGDSQGYHNEKLFF. The full variable domain, with the rest looked up from reference TRBV14 and TRBJ1-4, is EAGVTQFPSHSVIEKGQTVTLRCDPISGHDNLYWYRRVMGKEIKFLLHFVKESKQDESGMPNNRFLAERTGGTYSTLKVQPAELEDSGVYFCASSPGDSQGYHNEKLFFGSGTQLSVL.

The chain recombines TRBV10-3 with TRBJ2-4, with a tentative D call TRBD2 (6 bases). Trimming stripped 5 bases from V and 11 bases from J, with 22 bases between. This CDR3 is 15 amino acids long. Germline CDR1 reads ENHRY; CDR2 reads SYGVKD. This chain's CDR3 is CAISNRGGRGEVQYF. The DNA of the CDR3 is TGTGCCATCAGTAACCGGGGCGGCCGCGGGGAGGTTCAGTACTTC.

The chain links TRBV5-6 to TRBJ1-2; D unresolved. This CDR3 comprises 12 residues. The V end was cut by 4 bases, the J end by 4 bases, with 8 bases between. Germline CDR1 is SGHDT and CDR2 is YYEEEE. The CDR3 is CASSLWAYGYTF. The CDR3 DNA reads as TGTGCCAGCAGCCTTTGGGCCTATGGCTACACCTTC.